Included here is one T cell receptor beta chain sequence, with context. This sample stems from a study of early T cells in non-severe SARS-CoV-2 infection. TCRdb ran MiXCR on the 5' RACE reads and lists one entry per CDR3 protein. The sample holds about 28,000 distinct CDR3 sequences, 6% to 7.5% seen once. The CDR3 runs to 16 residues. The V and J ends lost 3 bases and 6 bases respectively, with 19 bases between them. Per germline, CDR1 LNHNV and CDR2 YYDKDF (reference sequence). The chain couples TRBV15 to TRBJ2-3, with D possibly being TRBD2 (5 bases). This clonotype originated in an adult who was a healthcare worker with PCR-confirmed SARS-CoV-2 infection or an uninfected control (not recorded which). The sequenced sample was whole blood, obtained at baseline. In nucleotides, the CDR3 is TGTGCCACCAGCAGCGAACCCGGACGGGGTATGGATACGCAGTATTTT. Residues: CATSSEPGRGMDTQYF.